This TCR beta chain was obtained from a study of blood T cells in healthy people across ages. This clonotype appeared once. Total RNA amounts of at least 6 micrograms were extracted per sample. Sample-barcoded 5' priming and a J-beta primer mix drove a second PCR of about 6 to 12 cycles. A template-switch adaptor that had 12 random nucleotides put a tag on each cDNA molecule. TCRdb reprocessed the 5' RACE reads with MiXCR, giving one entry per CDR3 protein. The sample holds 1.5 million to 2 million distinct CDR3 sequences; 39% are singletons and the top ten take around 23%. The V end was cut by 6 bases, the J end by 6 bases, with 12 bases between. The CDR3 consists of 14 residues. CDR1 is MNHNY and CDR2 is SVGAGI in the germline V gene (reference sequence).

The clonotype originates from a human donor in good health. Specimen: blood. The chain joins TRBV6-6 to TRBJ1-6; perhaps TRBD1 as D (5 bases). In DNA form, the CDR3 reads TGTGCCAGCAGACTAGTCAGGGTTAATTCACCCCTCCACTTT. Its translation is CASRLVRVNSPLHF.